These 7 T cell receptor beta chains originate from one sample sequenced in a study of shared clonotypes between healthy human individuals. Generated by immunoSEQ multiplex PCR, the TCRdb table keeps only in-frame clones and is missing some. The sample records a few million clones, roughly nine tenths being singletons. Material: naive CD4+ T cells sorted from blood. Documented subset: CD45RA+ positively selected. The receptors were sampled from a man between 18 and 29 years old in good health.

The CDR3: CASNTGDSYNEQFF. The CDR3 DNA follows: TGTGCCAGCAACACAGGCGACTCCTACAATGAGCAGTTCTTC. This chain uses TRBV7-2 with TRBJ2-1; tentatively, D is TRBD1 (5 bases). Trimming took 7 bases from V and 0 from J, leaving 10 bases between them. The CDR3 totals 14 residues. Germline V gene sequence: CDR1 SGHTA, CDR2 FQGNSA.

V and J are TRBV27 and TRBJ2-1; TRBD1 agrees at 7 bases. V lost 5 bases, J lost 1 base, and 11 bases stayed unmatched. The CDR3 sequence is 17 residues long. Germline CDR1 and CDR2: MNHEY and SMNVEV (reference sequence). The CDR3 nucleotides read TGTGCCAGCAGTCGTGCCACAGGGGCCTTTTCCTACAATGAGCAGTTCTTC. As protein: CASSRATGAFSYNEQFF.

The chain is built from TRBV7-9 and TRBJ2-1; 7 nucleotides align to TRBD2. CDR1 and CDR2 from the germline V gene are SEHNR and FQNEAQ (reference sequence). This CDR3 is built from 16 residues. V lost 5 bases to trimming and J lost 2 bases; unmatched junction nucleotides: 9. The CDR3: CASSPPGLAAYNEQFF. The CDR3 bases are TGTGCCAGCAGCCCCCCGGGTCTAGCGGCCTACAATGAGCAGTTCTTC.

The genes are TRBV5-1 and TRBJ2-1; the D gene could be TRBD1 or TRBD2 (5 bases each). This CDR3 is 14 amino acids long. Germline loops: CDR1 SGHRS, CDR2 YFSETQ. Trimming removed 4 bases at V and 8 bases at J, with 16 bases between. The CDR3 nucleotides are TGCGCCAGCAGCCCTACTAGGTGGGGCTATGAGCAGTTCTTC. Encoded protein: CASSPTRWGYEQFF.

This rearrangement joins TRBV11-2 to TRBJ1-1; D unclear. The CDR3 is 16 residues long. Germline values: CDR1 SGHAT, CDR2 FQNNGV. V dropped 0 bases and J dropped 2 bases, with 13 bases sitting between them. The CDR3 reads CASSLEGGLVNTEAFF. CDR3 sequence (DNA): TGTGCCAGCAGCTTAGAAGGAGGGCTGGTAAACACTGAAGCTTTCTTT.

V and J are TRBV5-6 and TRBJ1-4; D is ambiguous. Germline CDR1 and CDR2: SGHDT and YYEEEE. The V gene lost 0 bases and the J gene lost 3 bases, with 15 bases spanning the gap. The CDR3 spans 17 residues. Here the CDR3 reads CASSLAGKLESNEKLFF. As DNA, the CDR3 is TGTGCCAGCAGCTTGGCCGGAAAGCTGGAGTCTAATGAAAAACTGTTTTTT.

The CDR3 nucleotides are TGTGCCATCTCAATTGCGGGCAGGGTACAAGAGACCCAGTACTTC. Residues: CAISIAGRVQETQYF. The chain carries TRBV28 and TRBJ2-5; either TRBD1 or TRBD2 may supply D (5 bases each). This CDR3 contains 15 residues. The germline gives CDR1 MDHEN, CDR2 SYDVKM. The germline V and J ends were trimmed by 10 bases and 2 bases, with 20 bases remaining between them.